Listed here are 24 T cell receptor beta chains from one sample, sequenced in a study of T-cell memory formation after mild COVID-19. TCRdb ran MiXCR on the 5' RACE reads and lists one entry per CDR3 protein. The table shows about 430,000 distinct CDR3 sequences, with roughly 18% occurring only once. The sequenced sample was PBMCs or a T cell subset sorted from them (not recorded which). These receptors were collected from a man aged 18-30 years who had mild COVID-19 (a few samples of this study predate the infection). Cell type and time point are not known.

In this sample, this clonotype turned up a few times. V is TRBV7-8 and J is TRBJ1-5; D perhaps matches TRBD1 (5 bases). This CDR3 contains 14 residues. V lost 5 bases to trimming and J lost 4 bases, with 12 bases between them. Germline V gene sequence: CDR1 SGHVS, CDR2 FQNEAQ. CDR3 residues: CASSDWTLNQPQHF. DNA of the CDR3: TGTGCCAGCAGCGACTGGACACTGAATCAGCCCCAGCATTTT. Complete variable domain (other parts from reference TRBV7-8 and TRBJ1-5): GAGVSQSPRYKVAKRGQDVALRCDPISGHVSLFWYQQALGQGPEFLTYFQNEAQLDKSGLPSDRFFAERPEGSVSTLKIQRTQQEDSAVYLCASSDWTLNQPQHFGDGTRLSIL.

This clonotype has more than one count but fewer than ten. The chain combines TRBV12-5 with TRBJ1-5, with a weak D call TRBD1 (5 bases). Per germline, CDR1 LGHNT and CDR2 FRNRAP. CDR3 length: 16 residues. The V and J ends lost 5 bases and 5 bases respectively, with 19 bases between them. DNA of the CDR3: TGTGCTAGTGGTCGTTCCCGGGACGGGGAAGATCAGCCCCAGCATTTT. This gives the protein CASGRSRDGEDQPQHF.

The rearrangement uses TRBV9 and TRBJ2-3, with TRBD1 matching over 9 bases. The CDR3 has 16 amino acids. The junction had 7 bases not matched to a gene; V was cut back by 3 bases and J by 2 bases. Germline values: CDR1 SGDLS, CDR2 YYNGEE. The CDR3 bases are TGTGCCAGCAGCGAGCCGGGACAGGGATTCACAGATACGCAGTATTTT. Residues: CASSEPGQGFTDTQYF.

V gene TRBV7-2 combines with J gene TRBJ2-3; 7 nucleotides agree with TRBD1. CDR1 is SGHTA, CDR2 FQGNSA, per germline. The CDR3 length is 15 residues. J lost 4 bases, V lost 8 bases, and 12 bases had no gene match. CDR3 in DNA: TGTGCCAGCCAGATTGGAACAGGGGTATCAGATACGCAGTATTTT. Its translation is CASQIGTGVSDTQYF.

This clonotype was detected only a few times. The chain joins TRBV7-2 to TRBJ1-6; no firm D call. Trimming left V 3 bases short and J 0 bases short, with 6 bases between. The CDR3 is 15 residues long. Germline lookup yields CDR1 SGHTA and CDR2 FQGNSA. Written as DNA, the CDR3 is TGTGCCAGCAGCTTCCAGAGCTCCTATAATTCACCCCTCCACTTT. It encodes CASSFQSSYNSPLHF.

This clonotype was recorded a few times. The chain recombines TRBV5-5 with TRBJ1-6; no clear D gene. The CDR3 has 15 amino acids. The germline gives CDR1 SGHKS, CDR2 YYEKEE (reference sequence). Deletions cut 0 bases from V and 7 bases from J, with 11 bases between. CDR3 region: CASSLVSGKNSPLHF. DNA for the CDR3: TGTGCCAGCAGCTTGGTTTCCGGGAAGAATTCACCCCTCCACTTT.

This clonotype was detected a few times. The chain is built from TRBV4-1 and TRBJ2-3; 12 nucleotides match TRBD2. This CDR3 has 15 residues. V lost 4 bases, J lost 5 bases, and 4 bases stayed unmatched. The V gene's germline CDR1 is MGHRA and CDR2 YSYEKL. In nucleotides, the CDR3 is TGCGCCAGCAGCCGACAACTAGCGGGGGGAGATACGCAGTATTTT. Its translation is CASSRQLAGGDTQYF.

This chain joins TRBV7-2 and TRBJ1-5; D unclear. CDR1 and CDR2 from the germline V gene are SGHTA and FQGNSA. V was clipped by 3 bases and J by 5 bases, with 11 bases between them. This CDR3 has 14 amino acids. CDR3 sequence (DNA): TGTGCCAGCAGCTTGGCAGGCGGGGATCAGCCCCAGCATTTT. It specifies CASSLAGGDQPQHF.

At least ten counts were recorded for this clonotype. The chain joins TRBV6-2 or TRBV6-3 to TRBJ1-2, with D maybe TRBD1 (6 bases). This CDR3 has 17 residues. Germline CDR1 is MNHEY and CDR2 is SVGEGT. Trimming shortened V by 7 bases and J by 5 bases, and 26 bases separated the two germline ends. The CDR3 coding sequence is TGTGCCAGCAACGACCAGCGGGACACCCTTAAGGGGTATGGCTACACCTTC. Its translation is CASNDQRDTLKGYGYTF.

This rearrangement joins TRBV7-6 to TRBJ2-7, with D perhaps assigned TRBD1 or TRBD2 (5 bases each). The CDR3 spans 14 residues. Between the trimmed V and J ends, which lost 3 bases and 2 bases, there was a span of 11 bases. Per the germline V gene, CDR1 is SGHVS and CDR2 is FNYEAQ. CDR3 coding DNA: TGTGCCAGCAGCTTGACAGACGGGGCCTACGAGCAGTACGTC. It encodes CASSLTDGAYEQYV.

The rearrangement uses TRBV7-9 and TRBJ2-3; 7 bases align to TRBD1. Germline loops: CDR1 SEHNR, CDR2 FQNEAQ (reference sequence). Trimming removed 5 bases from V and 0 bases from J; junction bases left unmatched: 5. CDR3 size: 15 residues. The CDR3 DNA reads TGTGCCAGCAGCCGACAGGGTTCGAGCACAGATACGCAGTATTTT. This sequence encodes CASSRQGSSTDTQYF.

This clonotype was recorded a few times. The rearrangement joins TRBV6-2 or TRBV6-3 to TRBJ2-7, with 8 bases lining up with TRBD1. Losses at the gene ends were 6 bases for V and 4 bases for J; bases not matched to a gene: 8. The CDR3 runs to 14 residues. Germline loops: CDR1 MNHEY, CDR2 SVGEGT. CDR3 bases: TGTGCCAGCAGCCCCGGGACAGGAAGATACGAGCAGTACTTC. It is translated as CASSPGTGRYEQYF.

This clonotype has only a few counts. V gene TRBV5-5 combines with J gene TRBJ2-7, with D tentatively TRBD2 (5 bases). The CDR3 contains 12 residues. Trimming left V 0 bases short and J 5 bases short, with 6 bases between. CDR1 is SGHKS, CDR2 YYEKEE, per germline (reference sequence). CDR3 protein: CASSLDGDEQYV. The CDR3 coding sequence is TGTGCCAGCAGCTTGGACGGGGACGAGCAGTACGTC.

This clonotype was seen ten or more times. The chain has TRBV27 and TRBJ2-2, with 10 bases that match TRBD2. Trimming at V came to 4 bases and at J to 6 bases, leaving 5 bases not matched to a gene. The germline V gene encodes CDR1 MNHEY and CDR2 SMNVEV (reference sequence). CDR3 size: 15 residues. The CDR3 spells CASSYSGGYAGELFF. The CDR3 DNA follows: TGTGCCAGCAGTTATAGCGGGGGGTACGCCGGGGAGCTGTTTTTT.

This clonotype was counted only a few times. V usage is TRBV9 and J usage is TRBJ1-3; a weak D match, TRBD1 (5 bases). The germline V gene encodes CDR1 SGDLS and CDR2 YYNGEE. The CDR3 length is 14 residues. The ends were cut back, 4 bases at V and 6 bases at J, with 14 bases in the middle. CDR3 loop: CASSSMGTENTIYF. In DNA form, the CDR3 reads TGTGCCAGCAGCTCCATGGGGACCGAAAACACCATATATTTT.

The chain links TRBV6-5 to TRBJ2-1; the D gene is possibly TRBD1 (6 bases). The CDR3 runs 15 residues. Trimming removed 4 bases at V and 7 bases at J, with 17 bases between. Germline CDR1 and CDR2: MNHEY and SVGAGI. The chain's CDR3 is CASSSSAGTRNEQFF. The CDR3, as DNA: TGTGCCAGCAGTTCCTCCGCCGGGACACGGAATGAGCAGTTCTTC.

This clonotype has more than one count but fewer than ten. The CDR3 DNA is TGTGCCAGCACCTTTGACCAGCGGGGGTACGAGCAGTACTTC. As protein: CASTFDQRGYEQYF. This chain links TRBV6-2 or TRBV6-3 with TRBJ2-7; 8 bases are a match to TRBD2. Germline V gene lookup returns CDR1 MNHEY and CDR2 SVGEGT. V lost 7 bases to trimming and J lost 4 bases; unmatched junction nucleotides: 9. The CDR3 has 14 residues.

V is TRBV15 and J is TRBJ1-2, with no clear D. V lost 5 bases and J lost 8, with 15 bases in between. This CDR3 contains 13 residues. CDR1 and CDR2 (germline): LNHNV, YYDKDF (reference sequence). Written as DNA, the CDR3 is TGTGCCACCAGCCAAGATTTCCAGGAAGGCTACACCTTC. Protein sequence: CATSQDFQEGYTF.

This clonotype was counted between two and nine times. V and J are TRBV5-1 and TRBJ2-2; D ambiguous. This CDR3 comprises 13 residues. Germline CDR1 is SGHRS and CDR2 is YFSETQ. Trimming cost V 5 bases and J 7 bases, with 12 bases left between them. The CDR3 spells CASRGPEDGELFF. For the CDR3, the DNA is TGCGCCAGCAGGGGCCCCGAGGACGGGGAGCTGTTTTTT.

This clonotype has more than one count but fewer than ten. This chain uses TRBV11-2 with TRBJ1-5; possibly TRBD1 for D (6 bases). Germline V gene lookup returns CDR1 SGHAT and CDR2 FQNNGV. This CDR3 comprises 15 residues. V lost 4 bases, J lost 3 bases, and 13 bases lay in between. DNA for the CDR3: TGTGCCAGCAGCTCGTCTTCAGGGGTCAATCAGCCCCAGCATTTT. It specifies CASSSSSGVNQPQHF.

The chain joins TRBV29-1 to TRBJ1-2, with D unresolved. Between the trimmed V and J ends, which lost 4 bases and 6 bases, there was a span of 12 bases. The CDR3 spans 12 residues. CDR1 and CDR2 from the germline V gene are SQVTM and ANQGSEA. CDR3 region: CSVAGGYDGYTF. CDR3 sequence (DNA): TGCAGCGTTGCAGGAGGGTACGATGGCTACACCTTC.

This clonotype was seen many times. CDR3 in amino acids: CASSLRANQPQHF. The CDR3 nucleotides read TGTGCCAGCAGTCTCAGGGCTAATCAGCCCCAGCATTTT. The rearrangement uses TRBV12-3 or TRBV12-4 and TRBJ1-5, with D possibly TRBD1 on 5 matching bases. V shed 5 bases and J shed 4 bases, with 9 bases lying between them. CDR3 length: 13 residues.

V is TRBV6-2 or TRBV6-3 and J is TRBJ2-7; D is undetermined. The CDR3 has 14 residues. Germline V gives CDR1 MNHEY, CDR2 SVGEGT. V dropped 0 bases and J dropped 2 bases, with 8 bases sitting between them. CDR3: CASSYSLGTYEQYV. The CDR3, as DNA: TGTGCCAGCAGTTACTCCTTGGGTACCTACGAGCAGTACGTC.

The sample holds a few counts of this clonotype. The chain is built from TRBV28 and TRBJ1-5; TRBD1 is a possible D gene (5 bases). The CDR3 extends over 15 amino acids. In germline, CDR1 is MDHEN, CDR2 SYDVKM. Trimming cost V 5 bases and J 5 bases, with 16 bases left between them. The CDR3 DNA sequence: TGTGCCAGCAGTCCTAGACCCGACAGCTATCAGCCCCAGCATTTT. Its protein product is CASSPRPDSYQPQHF.